The clone carrying this T cell receptor (beta chain) has just a few counts. The antigen remains unidentified. The study drew donors from healthy Caucasian individuals in Russia aged about 6 to 90. This entry comes from a study of blood T cells in healthy people across ages. Study conclusions and caveats: Possibly, changes in expanded clonotypes were confounded because donor CMV status was unknown. Age showed a roughly linear inverse relationship with TCR beta diversity per million T cells.

V was cut by 6 bases and J by 5 bases, with 20 bases left in between. Germline loops: CDR1 DFQATT, CDR2 SNEGSKA (reference sequence). The CDR3 spans 14 residues. It was with a sample-barcoded 5' primer and a J-beta primer mix that a second PCR of roughly 7 to 12 cycles was run. Each cDNA molecule, via a template-switch adaptor with 12 random nucleotides, was tagged. TCRdb used MiXCR to reprocess the 5' RACE reads, holding one entry per CDR3 protein. The sample has about 900,000 distinct CDR3 sequences, 55% to 65% seen once; the top ten hold 28%. The clonotype comes from a man aged 25-40 years in good health. Specimen: blood. V is TRBV20-1 and J is TRBJ2-7, with D perhaps TRBD2 (5 bases). DNA of the CDR3: TGCAGTGCAACGCCTCTCGGGAAGGGCCACGAGCAGTACTTC. This gives the protein CSATPLGKGHEQYF.